These 27 T cell receptor beta chains were all obtained from the same sample, sequenced in a study of T cells in Graves' hyperthyroidism and ophthalmopathy. Amplification yielded TCR beta CDR3 regions, with RNA transcripts as the source. HTBI primers were employed in a first-round RT-PCR of the TCR CDR3. MiXCR was run by TCRdb on the multiplex PCR reads, yielding one entry per CDR3 protein. The sample lists 500,000 or so distinct CDR3 sequences, about 15% occurring once. Sequenced: blood. The receptors were gathered from a woman younger than 30 with Graves' ophthalmopathy.

This clonotype appeared many times. This chain connects TRBV2 to TRBJ2-5, with 12 bases aligning to TRBD2. The J segment lost 5 bases and the V segment lost 4 bases, leaving 11 bases of the junction unmatched. Germline V gene data show CDR1 as SNHLY and CDR2 as FYNNEI. CDR3 length equals 17 residues. DNA of the CDR3: TGTGCCAGCAGTGTAGAGGCTAGCGGGGGGGCGGTGGAGACCCAGTACTTC. It translates to CASSVEASGGAVETQYF.

A remark on this clonotype: A read error may explain this, as a much larger clone is one base away. The rearrangement uses TRBV7-2 and TRBJ2-5; a possible D gene is TRBD2 (7 bases). The CDR3 contains 13 residues. V lost 1 base to trimming and J lost 7 bases, with 10 bases between them. Germline CDR1 SGHTA, CDR2 FQGNSA. The CDR3 bases are TGTGCCAGCAGCTTAGGGAGGGGGGGGACCCAGTACTTC. It codes for CASSLGRGGTQYF.

This clonotype occurred many times. This chain connects TRBV5-1 to TRBJ2-1, with a weak D call TRBD2 (5 bases). V was cut by 4 bases and J by 8 bases, with 19 bases left in between. The V gene's germline CDR1 is SGHRS and CDR2 YFSETQ. The CDR3 length is 15 residues. The CDR3 protein is CASSPGAEVGDEQFF. CDR3 bases: TGCGCCAGCAGCCCCGGTGCGGAGGTTGGGGATGAGCAGTTCTTC.

The chain combines TRBV20-1 with TRBJ2-7; D is possibly TRBD1 or TRBD2 (5 bases each). This CDR3 comprises 11 residues. Germline values: CDR1 DFQATT, CDR2 SNEGSKA (reference sequence). Trimming took off 5 bases at V and 4 bases at J, with 9 bases between the two ends. The CDR3 here is CSAGREYEQYF. In DNA form, the CDR3 reads TGCAGTGCTGGCAGGGAGTACGAGCAGTACTTC.

The chain couples TRBV28 to TRBJ2-1, with a weak D call TRBD2 (6 bases). Trimming cost V 3 bases and J 8 bases, with 20 bases left between them. This CDR3 comprises 16 residues. The germline V gene encodes CDR1 MDHEN and CDR2 SYDVKM. The DNA of the CDR3 is TGTGCCAGCAGTTTTACTAGCCGAACTTTTAGGGATGAGCAGTTCTTC. It codes for CASSFTSRTFRDEQFF.

This clonotype was recorded a few times. A much larger clone is a single base away; this may be a read error. This sequence joins TRBV28 and TRBJ2-7; no clear D. The germline V and J ends were trimmed by 5 bases and 2 bases, with 4 bases remaining between them. Per the germline V gene, CDR1 is MDHEN and CDR2 is SYDVKM. The CDR3 totals 11 residues. This chain's CDR3 is CASSKAYEQYF. For the CDR3, the DNA is TGTGCCAGCAGTAAGGCCTACGAGCAGTACTTC.

A single count supports this clonotype. The chain joins TRBV20-1 to TRBJ1-2; D may be TRBD1 (6 bases). V was trimmed by 3 bases and J by 8 bases, leaving 22 bases between them. CDR1 is DFQATT and CDR2 is SNEGSKA in the germline V gene (reference sequence). This CDR3 contains 15 residues. CDR3 sequence (DNA): TGCAGTGCTAGGGATAGTACGACAGGAGGTGAAGGCTACACCTTC. Amino acid sequence: CSARDSTTGGEGYTF.

On this clonotype: This may be a read error, as it is one base from a much larger clone. The rearrangement joins TRBV2 to TRBJ2-5; TRBD1 or TRBD2 may be the D gene (5 bases each). Near its end, the DNA agrees better with TRBJ2-1, so the J call may be wrong. This CDR3 contains 16 residues. Germline CDR1 is SNHLY and CDR2 is FYNNEI. CDR3 sequence: CASSEASWTQGETQFF. The CDR3 DNA reads as TGTGCCAGCAGTGAAGCTTCCTGGACTCAGGGAGAGACCCAGTTCTTC.

This chain uses TRBV7-2 with TRBJ2-7, with a weak D call TRBD1 (6 bases). The CDR3 totals 16 residues. The V end lost 2 bases, the J end lost 0 bases, and 14 bases lay between the germline ends. Germline assignment: CDR1 SGHTA and CDR2 FQGNSA. For the CDR3, the DNA is TGTGCCAGCAGCTTAAATTGGGGACAAGACTCCTACGAGCAGTACTTC. It specifies CASSLNWGQDSYEQYF.

This clonotype was recorded once. The junction and the germline gene differ at one end; a read error may be behind it. This chain joins TRBV20-1 and TRBJ2-1, with 8 bases lining up with TRBD2. Germline assignment: CDR1 DFQATT and CDR2 SNEGSKA (reference sequence). The CDR3 is 14 residues long. The CDR3 protein is CSALAGGLYNEHFF. CDR3 DNA sequence: TGCAGTGCTTTGGCGGGAGGCCTTTACAATGAGCATTTCTTC.

The chain couples TRBV29-1 to TRBJ2-1; TRBD2 aligns across 12 bases. The junction had 8 bases not matched to a gene; V was cut back by 4 bases and J by 7 bases. The CDR3 totals 15 residues. CDR1 SQVTM and CDR2 ANQGSEA come from the germline V gene. The DNA for the CDR3 is TGCAGCGTTGCCTCTAGCGGGGGGGCCTTGAATGAGCAGTTCTTC. Residues: CSVASSGGALNEQFF.

The chain carries TRBV29-1 and TRBJ2-5; D might be TRBD1 (6 bases). The CDR3 contains 12 residues. The ends were cut back, 6 bases at V and 1 base at J, with 9 bases in the middle. Per the germline V gene, CDR1 is SQVTM and CDR2 is ANQGSEA. The CDR3 protein is CSVQGPQETQYF. The CDR3 nucleotides are TGCAGCGTACAGGGCCCCCAAGAGACCCAGTACTTC.

This clonotype occurred many times. The chain carries TRBV11-2 and TRBJ1-1; TRBD1 is a possible D gene (5 bases). The CDR3 is 16 amino acids. The germline V gene has CDR1 SGHAT and CDR2 FQNNGV. Trimming removed 6 bases from V and 1 base from J, with 18 bases in between. The CDR3 nucleotides are TGTGCCAGCAGTTCTACCTTTCAGACAGAGAACACTGAAGCTTTCTTT. Translated, it gives CASSSTFQTENTEAFF.

This clonotype was counted at least ten times. The chain links TRBV6-1 to TRBJ1-1; no definite D call. The germline CDR1 and CDR2 sequences are MNHNS and SASEGT. The CDR3 loop spans 14 amino acids. V gave up 2 bases and J gave up 11 bases, with 18 bases separating them. This chain's CDR3 is CASSETFVSPKAFF. The CDR3 DNA reads as TGTGCCAGCAGTGAAACGTTTGTCTCGCCCAAGGCTTTCTTT.

The CDR3 nucleotides are TGTGCCAGCAGCTCCATGCTATGGGGGGAGAACACCGGGGAGCTGTTTTTT. Encoded protein: CASSSMLWGENTGELFF. The rearrangement uses TRBV7-2 and TRBJ2-2; perhaps TRBD2 as D (6 bases). Trimming shortened V by 4 bases and J by 1 base, and 16 bases separated the two germline ends. CDR3 length: 17 residues. The V gene's germline CDR1 is SGHTA and CDR2 FQGNSA.

This clonotype was counted only a few times. V gene TRBV11-2 combines with J gene TRBJ2-5; possible D gene TRBD2, 5 bases. This CDR3 contains 12 residues. Germline V lookup: CDR1 SGHAT, CDR2 FQNNGV. V was shortened by 1 base and J by 10 bases, with 10 bases between the two germline ends. The CDR3 here is CASSLVEEDQYF. The CDR3 DNA reads as TGTGCCAGCAGCTTAGTGGAGGAGGACCAGTACTTC. The whole variable domain, filled in from reference TRBV11-2 and TRBJ2-5, reads EAGVAQSPRYKIIEKRQSVAFWCNPISGHATLYWYQQILGQGPKLLIQFQNNGVVDDSQLPKDRFSAERLKGVDSTLKIQPAKLEDSAVYLCASSLVEEDQYFGPGTRLLVL.

This clonotype was counted ten times or more. The rearrangement joins TRBV11-2 to TRBJ1-1, with D possibly TRBD1 on 5 matching bases. V was trimmed by 6 bases and J by 0 bases, leaving 17 bases between them. The germline V gene encodes CDR1 SGHAT and CDR2 FQNNGV. CDR3 length: 16 residues. CDR3 amino acids: CASRGDSWGLNTEAFF. The CDR3 region has the DNA TGTGCCAGCAGAGGAGACAGCTGGGGCCTGAACACTGAAGCTTTCTTT.

The rearrangement joins TRBV10-3 to TRBJ2-1; TRBD1 matches 11 bases. Germline CDR1 and CDR2: ENHRY and SYGVKD. The CDR3 contains 13 residues. V shed 8 bases and J 7 bases; nucleotides not matched to a gene: 4. As DNA, the CDR3 is TGTGCCATCGGAGGACAGGGGGCAAATGAGCAGTTCTTC. Amino acid sequence: CAIGGQGANEQFF.

In its sample, this clonotype was seen many times. The J gene is TRBJ1-1, the V gene TRBV2, with TRBD1 matching 7 bases. Trimming took 6 bases from V and 7 from J; bases not matched to a gene: 8. The CDR3 totals 13 residues. CDR1 is SNHLY and CDR2 is FYNNEI in the germline V gene. The CDR3 nucleotides are TGTGCCAGCAGCGTAGACAGGGAACTTGAAGCTTTCTTT. Translation: CASSVDRELEAFF.

This clonotype was counted ten times or more. The CDR3, as DNA: TGTGCCAGCAGTAGATGGGGAGGGGGCAGCACTGAAGCTTTCTTT. Translating gives CASSRWGGGSTEAFF. V and J are TRBV27 and TRBJ1-1; 7 bases map to TRBD1. The germline V gene has CDR1 MNHEY and CDR2 SMNVEV (reference sequence). This CDR3 has 15 amino acids. V gave up 5 bases and J gave up 4 bases; unmatched junction bases: 10.

J is TRBJ2-3 and V is TRBV19; 10 nucleotides match TRBD2. The V gene end was trimmed by 7 bases and the J gene end by 2 bases; junction bases not matched to a gene: 9. The germline V gene has CDR1 LNHDA and CDR2 SQIVND (reference sequence). This CDR3 contains 16 residues. The CDR3 here is CASKGIAGGLTDTQYF. The CDR3 DNA follows: TGTGCCAGTAAGGGGATAGCGGGGGGCCTCACAGATACGCAGTATTTT.

This clonotype turned up a few times. J is TRBJ2-2 and V is TRBV6-2 or TRBV6-3; no definite D call. V dropped 5 bases and J dropped 4 bases, with 11 bases sitting between them. CDR3 length equals 14 residues. Germline V gene lookup returns CDR1 MNHEY and CDR2 SVGEGT. This CDR3 reads CASSPSLVTGELFF. The CDR3 nucleotides read TGTGCCAGCAGTCCCTCCCTAGTCACCGGGGAGCTGTTTTTT.

This clonotype came up many times. This sequence joins TRBV27 and TRBJ1-2; D uncertain. The CDR3 has 16 amino acids. Per the germline V gene, CDR1 is MNHEY and CDR2 is SMNVEV (reference sequence). The ends were cut back, 0 bases at V and 5 bases at J, with 16 bases in the middle. The CDR3 coding sequence is TGTGCCAGCAGTTTATCACCTCCTCCCCTACAATATGGCTACACCTTC. It codes for CASSLSPPPLQYGYTF.

This chain uses TRBV6-2 or TRBV6-3 with TRBJ2-1; TRBD1 matches at 10 bases. V was pared by 2 bases and J by 4 bases, with 5 bases of the junction left unmatched. Germline values: CDR1 MNHEY, CDR2 SVGEGT. The CDR3 has 16 amino acids. CDR3 sequence reads: CASSYPGQGRYNEQFF. In DNA form, the CDR3 reads TGTGCCAGCAGTTACCCGGGACAGGGGCGATACAATGAGCAGTTCTTC.

This clonotype has a handful of counts. A read error may explain this, as a much larger clone is one base away. The rearrangement joins TRBV28 to TRBJ2-7; D unresolved. This CDR3 has 13 residues. Between the trimmed V and J ends, which lost 4 bases and 2 bases, there was a span of 9 bases. CDR1 and CDR2 from the germline V gene are MDHEN and SYDVKM. As DNA, the CDR3 is TGTGCCAGCAGTTCTGCAGTAACCTACGAGCAGTACTTC. This codes for CASSSAVTYEQYF.

This clonotype was counted between two and nine times. The chain uses TRBV7-3 and TRBJ2-1; a possible D gene is TRBD1 (6 bases). The CDR3 is 12 residues long. The ends were cut back, 5 bases at V and 8 bases at J, with 10 bases in the middle. CDR1 is SGHTA, CDR2 FQGTGA, per germline. For the CDR3, the DNA is TGTGCCAGCAGCCGAAACAGGGATGAGCAGTTCTTC. Encoded protein: CASSRNRDEQFF.

This clonotype has a handful of counts. This chain joins TRBV24-1 and TRBJ1-5; 7 bases are shared with TRBD1. Germline V gene data show CDR1 as KGHDR and CDR2 as SFDVKD. The CDR3 contains 16 residues. V lost 4 bases to trimming and J lost 4 bases; unmatched junction nucleotides: 9. The CDR3 nucleotides are TGTGCCACCAGTGACCCCACCGGACAGGTGAATCAGCCCCAGCATTTT. It is translated as CATSDPTGQVNQPQHF.